A single sample gave rise to the 4 T cell receptor beta chains below, sequenced in a study of T cells in Graves' hyperthyroidism and ophthalmopathy. The investigators amplified TCR beta CDR3 regions from RNA transcripts. RT-PCR in the first round (using the HTBI primer set) targeted the TCR CDR3. TCRdb recomputed calls from the multiplex PCR reads with MiXCR, one row per CDR3 protein. The data hold 350,000 to 400,000 distinct CDR3 sequences, with about 15% observed a single time. The sequenced sample consisted of blood. The receptor source for this set is a young woman with Graves' hyperthyroidism.

In its sample, this clonotype was seen many times. The chain joins TRBV28 to TRBJ2-1; the D gene is possibly TRBD1 (5 bases). Trimming removed 4 bases at V and 1 base at J, with 11 bases between. Germline V gene data show CDR1 as MDHEN and CDR2 as SYDVKM. This CDR3 has 15 residues. The CDR3 spells CASSSPGKSYNEQFF. CDR3 nucleotides: TGTGCCAGCAGTTCACCAGGGAAGTCCTACAATGAGCAGTTCTTC.

This clonotype was counted at least ten times. The J gene is TRBJ2-7, the V gene TRBV27; 7 positions match TRBD2. With V trimmed by 6 bases and J by 1 base, 9 bases remained unmatched. This CDR3 is 15 amino acids long. Germline V CDR1 and CDR2: MNHEY, SMNVEV (reference sequence). In DNA, the CDR3 is TGTGCCAGCAGCCCTCTAGCGGTACAATCCTACGAGCAGTACTTC. Translating gives CASSPLAVQSYEQYF.

V gene TRBV19 combines with J gene TRBJ2-2, with D perhaps assigned TRBD1 or TRBD2 (6 bases each). The CDR3 spans 16 residues. Per germline, CDR1 LNHDA and CDR2 SQIVND (reference sequence). Trimming took off 9 bases at V and 5 bases at J, with 22 bases between the two ends. The CDR3: CARPYPGHRGTGELFF. CDR3 bases: TGTGCCAGACCCTATCCGGGACACCGGGGGACCGGGGAGCTGTTTTTT.

This clonotype occurred a few times. This chain joins TRBV28 and TRBJ1-2; D is uncertain. V was trimmed by 7 bases and J by 5 bases, leaving 17 bases between them. The CDR3 has 14 residues. The germline V gene encodes CDR1 MDHEN and CDR2 SYDVKM. Here the CDR3 reads CASTPPGRSYGYTF. CDR3 coding DNA: TGTGCCAGCACCCCGCCGGGCAGGAGTTATGGCTACACCTTC.